This TCR beta chain was captured by sequencing in a study of blood T cell repertoires in COVID-19 (dated by TCRdb to 2018 to 2020). With respect to the entire study: Samples from collaborators originated in the United States, Italy and Spain and spanned both the acute and convalescent phases of COVID-19. The sample metadata nearly always contained a de-identified subject ID, COVID-19 status, age in years and sex. The prospective study material was composed of cDNA or gDNA derived from T cells, B-cell-depleted T cells, or PBMCs. Where available, HLA class I and class II types were taken from metadata supplied by the sample provider and were not determined by assay-based typing. The repertoires were made available in a free public database intended to serve as a resource for research on the immune response to SARS-CoV-2. The dataset comprised deeply sampled blood TCRbeta repertoires from subjects exposed to, actively infected with, or recovered from COVID-19. The samples were drawn from the first 160 participants of the ongoing ImmuneRACE study and from 950 to 1,500 subjects provided by 6 global collaborators. Beyond this particular receptor, the publication reports: The amount of clinical and demographic metadata varied by source and participant and was provided uncurated.

This clone was seen only once. Its antigen remains undetermined. No qualities accompany the bases; no much larger clone lies one base away. TCRbeta CDR3 regions were amplified from genomic DNA using the immunoSEQ Assay, a bias-controlled multiplex PCR. Under the source paper's analysis protocol: Within the assay, amplification of reference gene primers was used to estimate how many nucleated cells each sample contained. To quantify the absolute abundance of each unique TCRbeta CDR3 rearrangement, sequence reads were collapsed and filtered. For each sample, productive Simpson clonality was calculated by taking the square root of Simpson's diversity index across productive rearrangements. The immuneACCESS repertoire file appears here via TCRdb, limited to in-frame rearrangements. These files lack a portion of the clones; in checked studies, under half of the deficit traces to unresolved V genes, and the cause of the others is not known. The DNA gave D and trimming, while V, J and clone size come from that table. For this sample the table gives roughly 250,000 clones, of which approximately 86% were detected only once. Just over 2.5% of the sample is held by the ten biggest clonotypes.

The germline V gene encodes CDR1 MNHEY and CDR2 SMNVEV (reference sequence). Taken from cysteine to phenylalanine, the CDR3 has 15 residues. CDR3 DNA is the only sequence kept; it has 45 bases, read in frame from the first base. The V end loses 5 bases and the J end loses 0 bases, and a stretch of 14 bases separates them. Enrolling through a virtual design, the prospective study's participants ranged in age from about 18 to 89 years and lived across 20 to 25 United States geographic areas. In the prospective study, cohorts were assigned on the basis of participant-reported clinical history obtained from a screening survey and a study questionnaire. Each participant in the prospective study had whole blood, serum and a nasopharyngeal or oropharyngeal swab collected by mobile phlebotomists. Over a roughly 2-month period, participants in the prospective study had the option of providing additional blood draws and questionnaires. Prospective study blood samples were shipped either frozen or at room temperature before DNA extraction.

The sequenced material came from PBMCs or T cells enriched from blood (not recorded which). The TCR sequence derives from a woman aged 25 to 39 with acute COVID-19. The rearrangement combines TRBV27 with TRBJ2-7, with a weak D call of TRBD2 (6 bases match). The CDR3 is CASSPAGGGSYEQYF. The nucleotide sequence reads TGTGCCAGCAGTCCAGCGGGTGGGGGCTCCTACGAGCAGTACTTC.